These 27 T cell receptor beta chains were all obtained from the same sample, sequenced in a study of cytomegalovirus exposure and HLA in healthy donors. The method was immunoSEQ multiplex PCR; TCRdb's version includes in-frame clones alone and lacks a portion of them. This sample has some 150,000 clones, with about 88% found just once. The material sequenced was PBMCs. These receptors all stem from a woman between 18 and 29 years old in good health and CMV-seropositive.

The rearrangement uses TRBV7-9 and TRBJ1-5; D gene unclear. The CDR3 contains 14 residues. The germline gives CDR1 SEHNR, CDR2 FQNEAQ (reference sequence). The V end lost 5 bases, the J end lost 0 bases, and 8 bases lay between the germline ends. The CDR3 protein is CASSGEYSNQPQHF. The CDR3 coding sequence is TGTGCCAGCAGCGGGGAGTATAGCAATCAGCCCCAGCATTTT.

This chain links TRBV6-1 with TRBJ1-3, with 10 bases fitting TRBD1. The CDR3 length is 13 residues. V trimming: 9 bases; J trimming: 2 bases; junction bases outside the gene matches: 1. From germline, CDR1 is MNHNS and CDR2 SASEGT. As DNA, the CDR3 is TGTGCCAGGGGGACAGGGGCTGGAAACACCATATATTTT. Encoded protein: CARGTGAGNTIYF.

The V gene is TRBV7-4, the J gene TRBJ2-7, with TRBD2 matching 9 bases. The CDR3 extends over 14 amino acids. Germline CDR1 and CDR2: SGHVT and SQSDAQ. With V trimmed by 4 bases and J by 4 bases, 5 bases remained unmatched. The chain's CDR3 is CASSSRLAGYEQYF. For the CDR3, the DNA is TGTGCCAGCAGCTCCCGGCTAGCGGGGTACGAGCAGTACTTC.

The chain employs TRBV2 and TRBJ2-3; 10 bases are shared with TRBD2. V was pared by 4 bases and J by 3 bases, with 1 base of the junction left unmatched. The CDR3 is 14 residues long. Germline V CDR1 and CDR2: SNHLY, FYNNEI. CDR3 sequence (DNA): TGTGCCAGCAGTGTTAGCGGGGGGACAGATACGCAGTATTTT. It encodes CASSVSGGTDTQYF.

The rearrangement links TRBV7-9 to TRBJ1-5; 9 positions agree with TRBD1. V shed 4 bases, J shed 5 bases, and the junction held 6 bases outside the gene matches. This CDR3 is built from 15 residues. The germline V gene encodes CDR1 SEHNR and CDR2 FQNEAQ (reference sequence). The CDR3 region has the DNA TGTGCCAGCAGCTCCGGGACAGGGACCTATCAGCCCCAGCATTTT. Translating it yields CASSSGTGTYQPQHF.

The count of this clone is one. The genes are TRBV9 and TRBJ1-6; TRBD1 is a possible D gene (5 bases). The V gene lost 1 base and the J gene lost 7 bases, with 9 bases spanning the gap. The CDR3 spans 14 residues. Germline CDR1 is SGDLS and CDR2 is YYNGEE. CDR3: CASSVQGLNSPLHF. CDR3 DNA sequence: TGTGCCAGCAGCGTACAGGGCTTGAATTCACCCCTCCACTTT.

CDR3 in amino acids: CASSTPGIAGGYTF. DNA for the CDR3: TGTGCCAGCAGCACCCCAGGGATAGCGGGAGGCTACACCTTC. The chain uses TRBV7-2 and TRBJ1-2; possible D gene TRBD1, 5 bases. V lost 5 bases and J lost 8, with 18 bases in between. Germline CDR1 is SGHTA and CDR2 is FQGNSA. The CDR3 consists of 14 residues.

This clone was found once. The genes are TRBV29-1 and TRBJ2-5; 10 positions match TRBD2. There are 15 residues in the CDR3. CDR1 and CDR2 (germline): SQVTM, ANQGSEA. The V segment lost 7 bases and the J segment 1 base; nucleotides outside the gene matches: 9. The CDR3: CSEGRERGGQETQYF. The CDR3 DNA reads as TGCAGCGAAGGGCGGGAGCGGGGGGGCCAAGAGACCCAGTACTTC.

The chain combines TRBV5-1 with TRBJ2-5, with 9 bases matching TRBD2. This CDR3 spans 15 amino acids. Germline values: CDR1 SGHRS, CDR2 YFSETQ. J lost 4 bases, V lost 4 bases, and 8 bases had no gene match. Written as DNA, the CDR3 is TGCGCCAGCAGCCGGGGAGCGGGGGGTATAGAGACCCAGTACTTC. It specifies CASSRGAGGIETQYF.

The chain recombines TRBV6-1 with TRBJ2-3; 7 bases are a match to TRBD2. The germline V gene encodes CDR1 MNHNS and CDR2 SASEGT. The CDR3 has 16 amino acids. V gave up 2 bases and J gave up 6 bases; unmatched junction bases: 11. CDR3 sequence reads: CASSEIGTTRLDTQYF. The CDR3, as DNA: TGTGCCAGCAGTGAAATTGGGACTACTAGGTTGGATACGCAGTATTTT.

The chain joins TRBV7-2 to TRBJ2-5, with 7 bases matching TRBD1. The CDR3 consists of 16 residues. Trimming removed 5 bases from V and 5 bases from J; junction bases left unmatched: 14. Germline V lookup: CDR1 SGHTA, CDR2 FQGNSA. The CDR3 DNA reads TGTGCCAGCAGCCCAGGCGCAGGGGGTAGGAGGGAGACCCAGTACTTC. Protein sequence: CASSPGAGGRRETQYF.

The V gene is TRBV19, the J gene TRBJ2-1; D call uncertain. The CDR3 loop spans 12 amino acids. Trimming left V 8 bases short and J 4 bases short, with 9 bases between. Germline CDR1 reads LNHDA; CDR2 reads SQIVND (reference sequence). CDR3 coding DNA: TGTGCCAGTTCGGTCGGGTACAATGAGCAGTTCTTC. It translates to CASSVGYNEQFF. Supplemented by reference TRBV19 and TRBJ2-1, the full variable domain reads DGGITQSPKYLFRKEGQNVTLSCEQNLNHDAMYWYRQDPGQGLRLIYYSQIVNDFQKGDIAEGYSVSREKKESFPLTVTSAQKNPTAFYLCASSVGYNEQFFGPGTRLTVL.

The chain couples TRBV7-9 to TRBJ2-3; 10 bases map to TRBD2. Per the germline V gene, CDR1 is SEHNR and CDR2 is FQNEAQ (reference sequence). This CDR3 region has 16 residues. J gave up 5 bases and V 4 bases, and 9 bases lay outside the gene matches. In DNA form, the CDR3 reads TGTGCCAGCAGCTCCGGGACTAGCGTCGTGGGAGATACGCAGTATTTT. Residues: CASSSGTSVVGDTQYF.

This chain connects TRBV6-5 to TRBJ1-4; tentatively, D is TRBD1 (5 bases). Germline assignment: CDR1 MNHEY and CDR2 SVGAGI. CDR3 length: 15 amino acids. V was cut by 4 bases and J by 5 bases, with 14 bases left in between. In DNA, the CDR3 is TGTGCCAGCAGTTTCGGGGGATGGGAGAATGAAAAACTGTTTTTT. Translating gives CASSFGGWENEKLFF.

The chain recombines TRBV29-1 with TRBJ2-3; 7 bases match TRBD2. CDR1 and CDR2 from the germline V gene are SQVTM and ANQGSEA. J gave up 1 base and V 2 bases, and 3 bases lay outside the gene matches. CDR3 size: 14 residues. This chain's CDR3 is CSVERGVGTDTQYF. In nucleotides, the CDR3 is TGCAGCGTTGAACGGGGGGTGGGCACAGATACGCAGTATTTT.

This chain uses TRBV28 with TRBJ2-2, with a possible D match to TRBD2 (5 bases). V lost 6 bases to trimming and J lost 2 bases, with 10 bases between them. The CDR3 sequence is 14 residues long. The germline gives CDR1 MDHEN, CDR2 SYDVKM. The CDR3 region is CASSHGGNTGELFF. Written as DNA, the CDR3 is TGTGCCAGCAGCCATGGAGGAAACACCGGGGAGCTGTTTTTT.

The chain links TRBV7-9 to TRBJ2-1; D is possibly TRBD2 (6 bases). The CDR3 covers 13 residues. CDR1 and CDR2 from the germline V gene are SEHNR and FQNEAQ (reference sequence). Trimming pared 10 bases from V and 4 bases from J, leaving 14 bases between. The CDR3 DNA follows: TGTGCCACTCGTGGGAGGCTATACAATGAGCAGTTCTTC. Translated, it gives CATRGRLYNEQFF.

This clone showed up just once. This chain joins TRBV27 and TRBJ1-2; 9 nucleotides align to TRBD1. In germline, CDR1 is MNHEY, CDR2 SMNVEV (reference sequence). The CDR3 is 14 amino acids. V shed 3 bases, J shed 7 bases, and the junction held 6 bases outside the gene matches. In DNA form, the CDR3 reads TGTGCCAGCAGTTTTACCGGGACAGGGACTGGCTACACCTTC. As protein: CASSFTGTGTGYTF.

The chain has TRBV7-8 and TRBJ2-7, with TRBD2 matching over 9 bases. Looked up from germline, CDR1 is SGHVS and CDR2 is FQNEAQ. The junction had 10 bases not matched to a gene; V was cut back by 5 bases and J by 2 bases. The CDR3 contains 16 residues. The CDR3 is CASSLYSGGGAYEQYF. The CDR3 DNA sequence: TGTGCCAGCAGCCTTTATTCTGGCGGGGGGGCCTACGAGCAGTACTTC.

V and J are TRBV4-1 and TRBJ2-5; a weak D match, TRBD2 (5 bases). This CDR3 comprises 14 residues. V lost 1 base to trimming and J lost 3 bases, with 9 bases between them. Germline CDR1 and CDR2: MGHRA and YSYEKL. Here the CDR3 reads CASSQAHGKETQYF. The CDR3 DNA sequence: TGCGCCAGCAGCCAAGCCCACGGGAAAGAGACCCAGTACTTC.

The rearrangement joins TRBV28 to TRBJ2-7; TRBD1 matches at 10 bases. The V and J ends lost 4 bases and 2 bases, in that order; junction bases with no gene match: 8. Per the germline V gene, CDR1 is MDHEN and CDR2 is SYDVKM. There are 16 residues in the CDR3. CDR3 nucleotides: TGTGCCAGCAGTTCCCCGACCGGGACAGGGGCCTACGAGCAGTACTTC. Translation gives CASSSPTGTGAYEQYF.

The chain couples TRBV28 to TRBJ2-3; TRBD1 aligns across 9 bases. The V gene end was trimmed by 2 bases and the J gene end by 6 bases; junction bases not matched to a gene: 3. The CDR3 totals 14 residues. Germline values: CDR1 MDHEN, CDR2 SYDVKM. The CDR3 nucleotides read TGTGCCAGCAGTTTACTACAGGGGGCCGATACGCAGTATTTT. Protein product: CASSLLQGADTQYF.

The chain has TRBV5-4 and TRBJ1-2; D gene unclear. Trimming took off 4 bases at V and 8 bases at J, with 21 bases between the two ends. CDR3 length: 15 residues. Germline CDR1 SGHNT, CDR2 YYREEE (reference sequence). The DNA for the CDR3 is TGTGCCAGCAGCGCCCGAACCCGGGGATTGGGAGGCTACACCTTC. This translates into CASSARTRGLGGYTF.

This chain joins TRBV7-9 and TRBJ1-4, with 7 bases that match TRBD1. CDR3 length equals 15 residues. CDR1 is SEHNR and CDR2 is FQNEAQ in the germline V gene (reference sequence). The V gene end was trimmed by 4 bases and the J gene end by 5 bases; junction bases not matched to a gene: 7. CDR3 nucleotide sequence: TGTGCCAGCAGCTCCTTACAGGGGTTAAATGAAAAACTGTTTTTT. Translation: CASSSLQGLNEKLFF.

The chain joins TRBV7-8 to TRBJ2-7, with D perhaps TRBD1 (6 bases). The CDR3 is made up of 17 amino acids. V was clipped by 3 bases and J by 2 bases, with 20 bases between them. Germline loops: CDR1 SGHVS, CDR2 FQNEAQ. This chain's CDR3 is CASSFPLTGGTTYEQYF. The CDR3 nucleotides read TGTGCCAGCAGCTTCCCCCTGACAGGTGGAACTACCTACGAGCAGTACTTC.

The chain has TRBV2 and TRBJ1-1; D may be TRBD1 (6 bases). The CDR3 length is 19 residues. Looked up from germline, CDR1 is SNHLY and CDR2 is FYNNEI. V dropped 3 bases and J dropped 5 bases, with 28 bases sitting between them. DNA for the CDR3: TGTGCCAGCAGTGAGTCATCCCGGGTTCAGGGGCCCCGCAGGACTGAAGCTTTCTTT. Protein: CASSESSRVQGPRRTEAFF.

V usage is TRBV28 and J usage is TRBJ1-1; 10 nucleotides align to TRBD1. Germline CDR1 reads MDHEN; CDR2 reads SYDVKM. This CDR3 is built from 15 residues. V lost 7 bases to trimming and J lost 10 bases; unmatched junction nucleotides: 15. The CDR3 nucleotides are TGTGCCAGCACCCGACAGGGGGCGCCAGAGGGGGGAGCTTTCTTT. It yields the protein CASTRQGAPEGGAFF.